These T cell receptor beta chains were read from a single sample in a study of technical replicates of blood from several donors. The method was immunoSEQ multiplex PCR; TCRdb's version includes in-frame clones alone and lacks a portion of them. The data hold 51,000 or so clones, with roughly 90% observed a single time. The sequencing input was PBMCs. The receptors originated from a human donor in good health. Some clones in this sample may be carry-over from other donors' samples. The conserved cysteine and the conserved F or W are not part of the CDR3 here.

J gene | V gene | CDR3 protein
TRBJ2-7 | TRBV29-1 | SVGVAGKYEQY
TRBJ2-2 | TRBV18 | ASSPNGMTNTGELF
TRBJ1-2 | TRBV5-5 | ASSLATQVDYGYT
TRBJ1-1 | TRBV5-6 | ASSPRDRGQVNTEAF
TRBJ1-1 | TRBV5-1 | ASSATGTTEAF
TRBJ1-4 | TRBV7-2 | ASSLGQGNEKLF
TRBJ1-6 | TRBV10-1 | ASMTGGPYNSPLH
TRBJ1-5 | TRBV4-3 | ASSQGRAGQPQH
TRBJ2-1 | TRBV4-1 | ASRILVSSYNEQF
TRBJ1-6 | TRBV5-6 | ASSPGQGVSPLH
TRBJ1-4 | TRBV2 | ASSEGRTKTEKLF
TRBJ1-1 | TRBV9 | ASSPDTEAF
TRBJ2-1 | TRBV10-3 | AIPLTSGGPGLSYNEQF
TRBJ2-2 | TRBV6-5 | ASWKGEVGTGELF
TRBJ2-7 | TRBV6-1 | ASSEWRFGVHEQY
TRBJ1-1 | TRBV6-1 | ASSEAARRNTEAF
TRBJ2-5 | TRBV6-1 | ASLRPGQGAETQY
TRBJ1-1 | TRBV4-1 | ASSLIEGASNTEAF